The subject of this entry is one T cell receptor (beta chain). CDR3 length: 14 amino acids. Per germline, CDR1 SGHNT and CDR2 YENEEA. The V and J ends lost 5 bases and 0 bases respectively, with 11 bases between them. The method was immunoSEQ multiplex PCR; TCRdb's version includes in-frame clones alone and lacks a portion of them. The profile shows 100,000 to 140,000 clones, approximately 81% of them singletons. The record originates from a study of blood T cell repertoires in COVID-19. The TCR sequence derives from a human donor in a cohort sampled during active COVID-19. The sample taken for sequencing was peripheral blood. This chain joins TRBV11-3 and TRBJ2-7; no clear D. In DNA form, the CDR3 reads TGTGCCAGCAGCCCCTGGCGGAGCTCCTACGAGCAGTACGTC. Protein sequence: CASSPWRSSYEQYV.